What follows are 9 T cell receptor beta chains derived from one specimen sequenced in a study of cytotoxic CD8 clonotypes in ibrutinib-treated CLL. Method: immunoSEQ multiplex PCR; TCRdb's copy keeps in-frame clones and lacks some. The repertoire has around 26,000 clones, roughly 85% of them found once; the top ten carry about 7.8%. Sequenced here: PBMCs, sampled after 24 months of ibrutinib treatment. The source is a human donor with chronic lymphocytic leukemia.

Only one count was recorded for this clone. V gene TRBV7-6 combines with J gene TRBJ2-3; TRBD2 aligns across 8 bases. The germline gives CDR1 SGHVS, CDR2 FNYEAQ. V was clipped by 5 bases and J by 3 bases; unmatched bases: 7. CDR3 length: 15 amino acids. The CDR3 sequence: CASSRRGVGTDTQYF. Written as DNA, the CDR3 is TGTGCCAGCAGCCGGCGGGGGGTCGGTACAGATACGCAGTATTTT.

This sequence joins TRBV30 and TRBJ2-3; a possible D gene is TRBD2 (6 bases). This CDR3 region has 14 residues. Looked up from germline, CDR1 is GTSNPN and CDR2 is SVGIG (reference sequence). Between the trimmed V and J ends, which lost 0 bases and 5 bases, there was a span of 12 bases. In DNA, the CDR3 is TGTGCCTGGAGTGTACGCGGGGTGGGAGATACGCAGTATTTT. Translated: CAWSVRGVGDTQYF.

The chain carries TRBV7-9 and TRBJ1-2; 10 bases match TRBD1. Germline loops: CDR1 SEHNR, CDR2 FQNEAQ (reference sequence). The CDR3 contains 16 residues. The trim removed 1 base at V and 3 bases at J, leaving 5 bases unmatched. The CDR3 region is CASSLVRDRGYYGYTF. CDR3 sequence (DNA): TGTGCCAGCAGCTTAGTACGGGACAGGGGTTACTATGGCTACACCTTC.

V and J are TRBV6-6 and TRBJ2-1, with 7 bases that match TRBD2. There are 15 residues in the CDR3. The germline CDR1 and CDR2 sequences are MNHNY and SVGAGI (reference sequence). Losses at the gene ends were 9 bases for V and 4 bases for J; bases not matched to a gene: 12. The CDR3 loop reads CASRPSGDVYNEQFF. Here the CDR3 DNA reads TGTGCCAGTCGACCGAGCGGGGACGTATACAATGAGCAGTTCTTC.

The chain combines TRBV5-1 with TRBJ2-6, with TRBD1 matching over 7 bases. The CDR3 loop spans 16 amino acids. The germline CDR1 and CDR2 sequences are SGHRS and YFSETQ. V was pared by 6 bases and J by 0 bases, with 6 bases of the junction left unmatched. Here the CDR3 DNA reads TGCGCCAGCACCCGGACAGGACCCTCTGGGGCCAACGTCCTGACTTTC. This codes for CASTRTGPSGANVLTF.

The rearrangement uses TRBV10-3 and TRBJ1-3, with unresolved D. Looked up from germline, CDR1 is ENHRY and CDR2 is SYGVKD. The CDR3 contains 15 residues. V shed 4 bases and J shed 4 bases, with 14 bases lying between them. This CDR3 reads CAISVYGTSGNTIYF. CDR3 bases: TGTGCCATCAGTGTATACGGCACCTCCGGAAACACCATATATTTT.

The rearrangement joins TRBV5-1 to TRBJ1-4; D is unclear. The CDR3 sequence is 14 residues long. With 3 bases removed from V and 10 bases from J, the gap between germline ends came to 16 bases. Germline V gives CDR1 SGHRS, CDR2 YFSETQ. Written as DNA, the CDR3 is TGCGCCAGCAGCTCGCCGTCAGGTGGAGGAAAACTGTTTTTT. It translates to CASSSPSGGGKLFF.

This chain joins TRBV28 and TRBJ1-4, with a weak D call TRBD1 (5 bases). CDR3 size: 14 residues. CDR1 and CDR2 (germline): MDHEN, SYDVKM. With 5 bases removed from V and 4 bases from J, the gap between germline ends came to 11 bases. The CDR3 coding sequence is TGTGCCAGCAGTAGCGACAGCAATAATGAAAAACTGTTTTTT. It encodes CASSSDSNNEKLFF. Filled out from reference TRBV28 and TRBJ1-4, the complete variable domain reads DVKVTQSSRYLVKRTGEKVFLECVQDMDHENMFWYRQDPGLGLRLIYFSYDVKMKEKGDIPEGYSVSREKKERFSLILESASTNQTSMYLCASSSDSNNEKLFFGSGTQLSVL.

This clone appeared once. V and J are TRBV18 and TRBJ1-5, with D possibly TRBD1 on 5 matching bases. CDR3 length: 15 residues. Trimming left V 3 bases short and J 2 bases short, with 11 bases between. The germline V gene has CDR1 KGHSH and CDR2 LQKENI. In nucleotides, the CDR3 is TGTGCCAGCTCACCCCTGGACACACGCAATCAGCCCCAGCATTTT. This codes for CASSPLDTRNQPQHF.